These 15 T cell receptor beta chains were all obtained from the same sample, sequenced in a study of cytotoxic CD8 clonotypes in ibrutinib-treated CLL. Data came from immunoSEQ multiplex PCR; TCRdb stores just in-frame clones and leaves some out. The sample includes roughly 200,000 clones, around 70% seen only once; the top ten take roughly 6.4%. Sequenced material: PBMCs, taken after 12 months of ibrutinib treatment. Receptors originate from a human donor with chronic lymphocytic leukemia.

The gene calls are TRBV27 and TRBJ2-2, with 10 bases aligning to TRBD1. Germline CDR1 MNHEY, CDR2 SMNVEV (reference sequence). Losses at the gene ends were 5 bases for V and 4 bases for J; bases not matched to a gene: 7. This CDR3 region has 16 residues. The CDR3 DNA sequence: TGTGCCAGCAGTAGTTACCGGGACAGGGGCACCGGGGAGCTGTTTTTT. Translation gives CASSSYRDRGTGELFF.

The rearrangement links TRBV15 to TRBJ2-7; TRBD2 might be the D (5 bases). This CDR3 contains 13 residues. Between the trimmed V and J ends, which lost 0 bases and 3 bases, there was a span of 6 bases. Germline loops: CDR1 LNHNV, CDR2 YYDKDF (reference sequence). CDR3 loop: CATSRDRDYEQYF. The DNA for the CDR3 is TGTGCCACCAGCAGAGATCGGGACTACGAGCAGTACTTC.

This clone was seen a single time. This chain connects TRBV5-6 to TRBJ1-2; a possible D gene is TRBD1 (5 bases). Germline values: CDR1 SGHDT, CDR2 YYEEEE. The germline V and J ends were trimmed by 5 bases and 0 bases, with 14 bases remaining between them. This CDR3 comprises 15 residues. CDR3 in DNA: TGTGCCAGCAGAGGTTTAGGGGCGCCTAACTATGGCTACACCTTC. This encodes CASRGLGAPNYGYTF.

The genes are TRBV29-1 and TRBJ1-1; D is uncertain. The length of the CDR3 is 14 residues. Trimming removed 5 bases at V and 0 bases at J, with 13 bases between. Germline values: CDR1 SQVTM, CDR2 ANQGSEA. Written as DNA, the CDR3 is TGCAGCGTTCGTTGGGGAACGGTGAACACTGAAGCTTTCTTT. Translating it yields CSVRWGTVNTEAFF.

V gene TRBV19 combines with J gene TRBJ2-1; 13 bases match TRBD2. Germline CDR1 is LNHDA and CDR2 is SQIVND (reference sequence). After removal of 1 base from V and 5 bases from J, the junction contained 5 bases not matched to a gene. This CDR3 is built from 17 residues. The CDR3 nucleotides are TGTGCCAGTAGTATAGTCGGACTAGCGGGAGTTGACAATGAGCAGTTCTTC. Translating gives CASSIVGLAGVDNEQFF.

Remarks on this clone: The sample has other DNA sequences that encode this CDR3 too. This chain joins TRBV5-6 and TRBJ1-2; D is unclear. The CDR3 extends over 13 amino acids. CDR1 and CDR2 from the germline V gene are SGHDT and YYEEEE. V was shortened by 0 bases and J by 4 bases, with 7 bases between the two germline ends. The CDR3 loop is CASSLAPSYGYTF. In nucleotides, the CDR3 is TGTGCCAGCAGCTTGGCCCCCAGCTATGGCTACACCTTC.

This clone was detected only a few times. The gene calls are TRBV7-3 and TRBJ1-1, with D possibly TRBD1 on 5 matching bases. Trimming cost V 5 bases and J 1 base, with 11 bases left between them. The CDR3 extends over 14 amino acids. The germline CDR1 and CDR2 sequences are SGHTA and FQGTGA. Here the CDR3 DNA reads TGTGCCAGCAGCCCACACGGGGCGAACACTGAAGCTTTCTTT. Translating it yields CASSPHGANTEAFF. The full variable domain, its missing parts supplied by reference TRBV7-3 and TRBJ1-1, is GAGVSQTPSNKVTEKGKYVELRCDPISGHTALYWYRQSLGQGPEFLIYFQGTGAADDSGLPNDRFFAVRPEGSVSTLKIQRTERGDSAVYLCASSPHGANTEAFFGQGTRLTVV.

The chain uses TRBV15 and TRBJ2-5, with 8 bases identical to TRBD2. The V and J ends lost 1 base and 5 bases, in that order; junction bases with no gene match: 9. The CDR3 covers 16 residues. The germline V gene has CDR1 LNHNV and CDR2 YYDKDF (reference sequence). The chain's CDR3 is CATSRGERGSGETQYF. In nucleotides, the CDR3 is TGTGCCACCAGCAGAGGGGAGCGGGGGAGTGGTGAGACCCAGTACTTC.

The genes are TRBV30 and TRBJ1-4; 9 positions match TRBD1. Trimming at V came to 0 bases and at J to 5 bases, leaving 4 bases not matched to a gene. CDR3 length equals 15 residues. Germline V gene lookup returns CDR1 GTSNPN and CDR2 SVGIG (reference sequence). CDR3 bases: TGTGCCTGGAGTGTAATCGGGACAGGGAATGAAAAACTGTTTTTT. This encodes CAWSVIGTGNEKLFF.

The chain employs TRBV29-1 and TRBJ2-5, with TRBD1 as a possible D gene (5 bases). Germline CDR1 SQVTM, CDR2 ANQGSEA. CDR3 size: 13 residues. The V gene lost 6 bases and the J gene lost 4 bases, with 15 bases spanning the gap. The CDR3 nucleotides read TGCAGCGTCCCGGTGTGGCAGGGAGAGACCCAGTACTTC. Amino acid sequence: CSVPVWQGETQYF.

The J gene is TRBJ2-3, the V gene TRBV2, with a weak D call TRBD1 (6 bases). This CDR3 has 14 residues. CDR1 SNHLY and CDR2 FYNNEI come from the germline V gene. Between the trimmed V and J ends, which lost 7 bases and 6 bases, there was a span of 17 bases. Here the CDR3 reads CASNRGGPRDTQYF. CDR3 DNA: TGTGCCAGCAACCGAGGGGGACCCAGGGATACGCAGTATTTT.

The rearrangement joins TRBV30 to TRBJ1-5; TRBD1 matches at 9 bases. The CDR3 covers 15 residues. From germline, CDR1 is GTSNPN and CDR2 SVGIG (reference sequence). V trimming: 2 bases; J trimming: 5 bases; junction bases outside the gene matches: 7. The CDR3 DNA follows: TGTGCCTGGAGTCCCTGGACAGGGGTGGATCAGCCCCAGCATTTT. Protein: CAWSPWTGVDQPQHF. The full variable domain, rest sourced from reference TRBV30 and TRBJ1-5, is SQTIHQWPATLVQPVGSPLSLECTVEGTSNPNLYWYRQAAGRGLQLLFYSVGIGQISSEVPQNLSASRPQDRQFILSSKKLLLSDSGFYLCAWSPWTGVDQPQHFGDGTRLSIL.

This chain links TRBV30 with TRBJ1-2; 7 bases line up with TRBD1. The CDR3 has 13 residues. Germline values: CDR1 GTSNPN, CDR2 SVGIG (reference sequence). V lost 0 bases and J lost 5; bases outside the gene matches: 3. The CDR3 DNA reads TGTGCCTGGAGTGTAGGACAGGTTTATGGCTACACCTTC. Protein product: CAWSVGQVYGYTF.

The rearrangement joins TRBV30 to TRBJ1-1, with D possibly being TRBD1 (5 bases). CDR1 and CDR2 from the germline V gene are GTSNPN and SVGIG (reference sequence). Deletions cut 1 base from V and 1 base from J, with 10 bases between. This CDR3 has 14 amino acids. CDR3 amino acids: CAWSAAGRNTEAFF. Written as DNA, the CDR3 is TGTGCCTGGAGTGCAGCGGGGCGGAACACTGAAGCTTTCTTT. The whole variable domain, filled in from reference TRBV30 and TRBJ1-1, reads SQTIHQWPATLVQPVGSPLSLECTVEGTSNPNLYWYRQAAGRGLQLLFYSVGIGQISSEVPQNLSASRPQDRQFILSSKKLLLSDSGFYLCAWSAAGRNTEAFFGQGTRLTVV.

The CDR3 sequence: CASSQGWGRTTDTQYF. DNA of the CDR3: TGCGCCAGCAGCCAAGGGTGGGGCCGAACGACAGATACGCAGTATTTT. The gene calls are TRBV4-1 and TRBJ2-3; possibly TRBD1 for D (5 bases). V lost 1 base to trimming and J lost 3 bases, with 14 bases between them. Germline V gene lookup returns CDR1 MGHRA and CDR2 YSYEKL. CDR3 length: 16 residues.